This T cell receptor (beta chain) was sequenced during a study of PD-L1 blockade in urothelial cancer. Whole-study context: Male sex and bladder-origin urothelial cancer were recorded for twenty-five of 29 patients. Median blood clonality was around 0.074, with more than 75,000 unique TCRs.

Trimming took off 5 bases at V and 1 base at J, with 11 bases between the two ends. This CDR3 is built from 14 residues. Germline CDR1 SEHNR, CDR2 FQNEAQ (reference sequence). In this sample, this clone turned up once. Sample time point: peripheral blood 6 weeks after treatment start. Each patient presented with locally advanced or metastatic urothelial carcinoma. Added to each PCR by spiking were synthetic TCR analog templates. TCRdb keeps only in-frame clones here, not all; method: immunoSEQ multiplex PCR. The sample lists approximately 28,000 clones, about 85% occurring once. This TCR was sampled from a man in his 70s with urothelial cancer. The sequencing used PBMCs, collected around atezolizumab (anti-PD-L1) treatment. The chain uses TRBV7-9 and TRBJ1-2, with D perhaps TRBD1 (6 bases). CDR3 residues: CASSRPDSNYGYTF. The CDR3 DNA sequence: TGTGCCAGCAGCCGCCCGGACAGTAACTATGGCTACACCTTC.